Following are 23 T cell receptor beta chains from one sample sequenced in a study of T-cell reconstitution after alpha-beta-depleted transplantation in children. As it was prepared, the TCRbeta library received unique molecular identifiers. Each CDR3 protein is one row after TCRdb ran MiXCR on the PCR reads. The data contain 900,000 or so distinct CDR3 sequences, roughly 15% of them singletons. Sequenced here: PBMCs, mostly from graft donor cells, sampled 360 days after TCRalphabeta/CD19-depleted stem cell transplant. The receptors come from a male patient aged 10 to 17 who had a stem cell transplant for acute lymphoblastic leukemia, so the T cells may come from the graft donor.

This clonotype has more than one count but fewer than ten. The rearrangement joins TRBV5-4 to TRBJ2-7; perhaps TRBD1 as D (5 bases). The CDR3 extends over 14 amino acids. V was clipped by 0 bases and J by 3 bases, with 10 bases between them. The V gene's germline CDR1 is SGHNT and CDR2 YYREEE (reference sequence). CDR3 DNA: TGTGCCAGCAGCTTGGGGACAAACCGCTACGAGCAGTACTTC. Its translation is CASSLGTNRYEQYF.

V is TRBV2 and J is TRBJ2-1; unclear D gene. CDR1 is SNHLY and CDR2 is FYNNEI in the germline V gene. V was shortened by 0 bases and J by 4 bases, with 10 bases between the two germline ends. The CDR3 is made up of 15 amino acids. Here the CDR3 DNA reads TGTGCCAGCAGTGAAGCGTTTTCAGAATACAATGAGCAGTTCTTC. As protein: CASSEAFSEYNEQFF.

This chain uses TRBV9 with TRBJ2-3; TRBD1 agrees at 7 bases. Trimming took 4 bases from V and 0 from J; bases not matched to a gene: 8. The CDR3 has 16 amino acids. Germline V lookup: CDR1 SGDLS, CDR2 YYNGEE. CDR3 protein: CASSSNRGQSTDTQYF. CDR3 DNA: TGTGCCAGCAGCTCCAACAGGGGACAGAGCACAGATACGCAGTATTTT.

The chain uses TRBV2 and TRBJ2-1; 8 nucleotides agree with TRBD2. Germline trimming cut 5 bases from V and 4 bases from J; bases unmatched to any gene: 10. The germline V gene encodes CDR1 SNHLY and CDR2 FYNNEI. The CDR3 sequence is 16 residues long. The CDR3 is CASSPLAGNFYNEQFF. The CDR3 DNA sequence: TGTGCCAGCAGTCCTTTAGCGGGAAATTTTTACAATGAGCAGTTCTTC.

The rearrangement uses TRBV12-3 or TRBV12-4 and TRBJ1-5, with no clear D. The CDR3 spans 14 residues. Between the trimmed V and J ends, which lost 7 bases and 7 bases, there was a span of 17 bases. This CDR3 reads CASTQIGVRQPQHF. In DNA form, the CDR3 reads TGTGCCAGCACCCAGATAGGAGTACGGCAGCCCCAGCATTTT.

This clonotype was observed a few times. This chain uses TRBV29-1 with TRBJ2-1; D remains unclear. Trimming removed 2 bases at V and 3 bases at J, with 14 bases between. The CDR3 totals 15 residues. Germline values: CDR1 SQVTM, CDR2 ANQGSEA. The CDR3 sequence: CSVENHRARYNEQFF. The CDR3 DNA is TGCAGCGTTGAAAATCATAGGGCCCGCTACAATGAGCAGTTCTTC.

The genes are TRBV5-1 and TRBJ1-2; no firm D call. Germline V gene lookup returns CDR1 SGHRS and CDR2 YFSETQ. The CDR3 contains 14 residues. Trimming left V 4 bases short and J 2 bases short, with 12 bases between. The CDR3 coding sequence is TGCGCCAGCAGCGGACGGACGGACAACTATGGCTACACCTTC. It yields the protein CASSGRTDNYGYTF.

This clonotype was counted a few times. The J gene is TRBJ2-2, the V gene TRBV11-2; no reliable D call. There are 15 residues in the CDR3. Trimming took 5 bases from V and 0 from J, leaving 10 bases between them. The germline gives CDR1 SGHAT, CDR2 FQNNGV. The CDR3 nucleotides are TGTGCCAGCAGCCACTCCGAGGCGAACACCGGGGAGCTGTTTTTT. Protein sequence: CASSHSEANTGELFF.

The chain has TRBV5-1 and TRBJ2-7; D unclear. This CDR3 spans 14 amino acids. Between the trimmed V and J ends, which lost 4 bases and 2 bases, there was a span of 13 bases. Looked up from germline, CDR1 is SGHRS and CDR2 is YFSETQ. Here the CDR3 DNA reads TGCGCCAGCAGCATTAGACATGGTACCTACGAGCAGTACTTC. Its translation: CASSIRHGTYEQYF.

The chain combines TRBV5-1 with TRBJ2-5; possibly TRBD2 for D (5 bases). Per the germline V gene, CDR1 is SGHRS and CDR2 is YFSETQ. This CDR3 is built from 13 residues. V was pared by 4 bases and J by 5 bases, with 12 bases between. CDR3 DNA sequence: TGCGCCAGCAGCGAAAACCGCGGGGAGACCCAGTACTTC. This encodes CASSENRGETQYF. Based on the CDR3 plus reference TRBV5-1 and TRBJ2-5, the full variable domain is KAGVTQTPRYLIKTRGQQVTLSCSPISGHRSVSWYQQTPGQGLQFLFEYFSETQRNKGNFPGRFSGRQFSNSRSEMNVSTLELGDSALYLCASSENRGETQYFGPGTRLLVL.

The rearrangement uses TRBV18 and TRBJ2-2, with D hard to call. Germline V gene sequence: CDR1 KGHSH, CDR2 LQKENI. The CDR3 has 16 residues. Trimming left V 3 bases short and J 5 bases short, with 16 bases between. In DNA form, the CDR3 reads TGTGCCAGCTCACCGAGTCAAAGCGTGGGGACCGGGGAGCTGTTTTTT. Its protein product is CASSPSQSVGTGELFF.

This clonotype showed up just a few times. The chain is built from TRBV12-3 or TRBV12-4 and TRBJ1-1; D gene ambiguous. V was clipped by 2 bases and J by 4 bases, with 11 bases between them. This CDR3 is built from 14 residues. The CDR3 region has the DNA TGTGCCAGCAGTTTACCTCCAGAAGCCACTGAAGCTTTCTTT. It yields the protein CASSLPPEATEAFF.

J is TRBJ2-1 and V is TRBV5-1; 7 bases fit TRBD2. CDR3 length: 12 residues. The germline V gene encodes CDR1 SGHRS and CDR2 YFSETQ. The V segment lost 9 bases and the J segment 7 bases; nucleotides outside the gene matches: 7. The CDR3 sequence is CATGGLDNEQFF. The CDR3 bases are TGCGCCACCGGAGGACTAGATAATGAGCAGTTCTTC. Full variable domain (remainder filled in from reference TRBV5-1 and TRBJ2-1): KAGVTQTPRYLIKTRGQQVTLSCSPISGHRSVSWYQQTPGQGLQFLFEYFSETQRNKGNFPGRFSGRQFSNSRSEMNVSTLELGDSALYLCATGGLDNEQFFGPGTRLTVL.

This clonotype was observed many times. The gene calls are TRBV20-1 and TRBJ2-7; 8 bases are shared with TRBD2. The CDR3 contains 14 residues. V shed 1 base and J 0 bases; nucleotides not matched to a gene: 2. Germline-derived CDR1 and CDR2 are DFQATT and SNEGSKA (reference sequence). DNA of the CDR3: TGCAGTGCTAGAGGACTAGCGAGCTCCTACGAGCAGTACTTC. This translates into CSARGLASSYEQYF.

This rearrangement joins TRBV18 to TRBJ1-1, with a weak D call TRBD1 (5 bases). The CDR3 totals 15 residues. Trimming left V 0 bases short and J 11 bases short, with 19 bases between. The germline gives CDR1 KGHSH, CDR2 LQKENI. The CDR3 region is CASSPPVDSSRGAFF. In nucleotides, the CDR3 is TGTGCCAGCTCACCACCCGTCGACAGTTCCCGAGGGGCTTTCTTT.

V usage is TRBV18 and J usage is TRBJ2-7; D is ambiguous. V was trimmed by 6 bases and J by 10 bases, leaving 19 bases between them. The CDR3 contains 13 residues. Germline V gene data show CDR1 as KGHSH and CDR2 as LQKENI. CDR3 sequence reads: CASSTAVQDSQYF. The CDR3 region has the DNA TGTGCCAGCTCTACCGCGGTGCAGGATTCCCAGTACTTC.

This clonotype has only a few counts. This chain connects TRBV14 to TRBJ2-7; D could derive from TRBD1 or TRBD2 (6 bases each). The length of the CDR3 is 16 residues. Per germline, CDR1 SGHDN and CDR2 FVKESK. V was trimmed by 2 bases and J by 0 bases, leaving 14 bases between them. The DNA of the CDR3 is TGTGCCAGCAGCCAACGGGGGCTTCCCCTCTCCTACGAGCAGTACTTC. Amino acid sequence: CASSQRGLPLSYEQYF.

The chain is built from TRBV6-1 and TRBJ2-2; 10 bases map to TRBD2. Germline V gene lookup returns CDR1 MNHNS and CDR2 SASEGT. The CDR3 is 14 amino acids. The junction had 5 bases not matched to a gene; V was cut back by 6 bases and J by 7 bases. The CDR3 loop reads CASRGTSAGGELFF. Written as DNA, the CDR3 is TGTGCCAGCAGGGGGACTAGCGCCGGCGGGGAGCTGTTTTTT.

This chain connects TRBV29-1 to TRBJ2-2; D is perhaps TRBD2 (5 bases). Looked up from germline, CDR1 is SQVTM and CDR2 is ANQGSEA. V shed 6 bases and J shed 2 bases, with 16 bases lying between them. This CDR3 has 15 amino acids. The CDR3 region is CSVRVDSRNTGELFF. The DNA of the CDR3 is TGCAGCGTCCGTGTGGACTCCCGAAACACCGGGGAGCTGTTTTTT.

In this sample, this clonotype turned up a few times. The chain recombines TRBV5-1 with TRBJ1-2; 10 nucleotides line up with TRBD1. V lost 5 bases to trimming and J lost 3 bases; unmatched junction nucleotides: 13. CDR1 is SGHRS, CDR2 YFSETQ, per germline. This CDR3 has 17 amino acids. The CDR3 sequence is CASSSATTGGLYYGYTF. CDR3 DNA sequence: TGCGCCAGCAGTTCGGCAACGACAGGGGGCTTGTACTATGGCTACACCTTC. The variable domain in full, with the rest retrieved from reference TRBV5-1 and TRBJ1-2, is KAGVTQTPRYLIKTRGQQVTLSCSPISGHRSVSWYQQTPGQGLQFLFEYFSETQRNKGNFPGRFSGRQFSNSRSEMNVSTLELGDSALYLCASSSATTGGLYYGYTFGSGTRLTVV.

The chain has TRBV7-9 and TRBJ2-7, with TRBD1 matching 10 bases. Per germline, CDR1 SEHNR and CDR2 FQNEAQ (reference sequence). The trim removed 3 bases at V and 5 bases at J, leaving 7 bases unmatched. The CDR3 is 15 residues long. CDR3 nucleotide sequence: TGTGCCAGCAGCTTGTTAGACAGGGGGCCCAACGAGCAGTACTTC. This codes for CASSLLDRGPNEQYF.

This clonotype has only a few counts. For the CDR3, the DNA is TGCGCCAGCAGCCGGCTAGCGGGCCTGCCGGGAGATACGCAGTATTTT. Translation: CASSRLAGLPGDTQYF. The chain uses TRBV4-1 and TRBJ2-3; 8 bases agree with TRBD2. V dropped 4 bases and J dropped 5; count of bases not matched to a gene: 11. Germline values: CDR1 MGHRA, CDR2 YSYEKL. This CDR3 comprises 16 residues.

This clonotype came up a few times. V gene TRBV7-6 combines with J gene TRBJ2-7; TRBD2 might be the D (5 bases). V shed 3 bases and J shed 4 bases, with 13 bases lying between them. Germline-derived CDR1 and CDR2 are SGHVS and FNYEAQ. The CDR3 loop spans 14 amino acids. As DNA, the CDR3 is TGTGCCAGCAGCTTTCGGGGAGAAGGTTACGAGCAGTACTTC. It specifies CASSFRGEGYEQYF.